This TCR beta chain came from a study of blood T cell repertoires in COVID-19 (dated by TCRdb to the early 2020s). Looking at the study overall: Samples from collaborators originated in the United States, Italy and Spain and spanned both the acute and convalescent phases of COVID-19. The prospective study material was composed of cDNA or gDNA derived from T cells, B-cell-depleted T cells, or PBMCs. The sample metadata nearly always contained a de-identified subject ID, COVID-19 status, age in years and sex. Subjects who had been exposed to COVID-19, were actively infected with it, or had recovered from it provided the deeply sampled blood TCRbeta repertoires that made up the dataset. A freely available public database, intended as a resource for researchers studying the immune response to SARS-CoV-2, is where the repertoires were released. Where HLA class I and class II types were available, the types were taken from metadata supplied by the sample provider, not from assay-based typing. The samples were drawn from the first 160 participants of the ongoing ImmuneRACE study and from 1,200 or so subjects provided by 6 global collaborators. Study-level results and caveats: Clinical and demographic metadata were provided uncurated, with the amount varying by source and participant.

The CDR3 spans 12 residues, from the cysteine through the phenylalanine. The entry retains the CDR3 DNA only, 36 bases that are in frame from base 1. Between the V and J ends, shortened by 2 bases and 8 bases respectively, the junction contains 7 bases. CDR1 and CDR2, looked up from the germline V gene, are MNHEY and SVGEGT. A word on this clone: Its target antigen remains unknown. No much larger clone exists at a distance of one base, and base qualities are not known.

TCRbeta CDR3 regions were amplified from genomic DNA using the immunoSEQ Assay, a bias-controlled multiplex PCR. The authors' analysis ran thus. The number of nucleated cells in each sample was estimated by amplification of reference gene primers within the assay. Sequence reads were collapsed and filtered to measure the absolute abundance of every unique TCRbeta CDR3 rearrangement. For each sample, productive Simpson clonality was calculated as the square root of Simpson's diversity index over productive rearrangements. The source is immuneACCESS, and TCRdb retained only in-frame sequences with V and J called. Part of the clones is not carried over; for the studies checked, unresolved V genes explain less than half of this, and the remainder is unexplained. V and J calls and clone size come straight from that table; D and trimming were deduced from the DNA. The sample table records some 66,000 clones; approximately 79% of these occur just once. The ten largest clonotypes hold approximately 6.6% of the sample.

The collaborating institutions used their own protocols to collect whole blood in K2EDTA tubes. For TCRbeta analysis, collaborators shipped samples as frozen whole blood, isolated PBMCs, or DNA extracted from either of those sample types. The chain couples TRBV6-2 or TRBV6-3 to TRBJ2-1, with no confident D gene call. The TCR was taken from a man aged 55 to 70 with acute or convalescent COVID-19. The specimen sequenced was peripheral blood. The sequence in DNA is TGTGCCAGCAGTTACGGCAGGTATGAGCAGTTCTTC. It specifies CASSYGRYEQFF.